This T cell receptor beta chain was sequenced during a study of blood T cell repertoires in COVID-19. Study as a whole: PBMCs, B-cell-depleted T cells, or T cells were the source of the cDNA or gDNA that made up the material.

The length of the CDR3 is 13 residues. The germline V gene has CDR1 SGHTA and CDR2 FQGNSA. Trimming removed 5 bases from V and 1 base from J, with 8 bases in between. Repertoires were generated with immunoSEQ multiplex PCR, while TCRdb's copy carries only in-frame clones and drops some. The data contain roughly 250,000 clones, just under 90% of them singletons. The sequenced material came from peripheral blood. This receptor was taken from a woman between 40 and 55 years old with acute or convalescent COVID-19. V usage is TRBV7-2 and J usage is TRBJ2-5; D might be TRBD2 (6 bases). The CDR3 protein is CASSRDFQETQYF. CDR3 sequence (DNA): TGTGCCAGCAGCCGGGACTTCCAAGAGACCCAGTACTTC.